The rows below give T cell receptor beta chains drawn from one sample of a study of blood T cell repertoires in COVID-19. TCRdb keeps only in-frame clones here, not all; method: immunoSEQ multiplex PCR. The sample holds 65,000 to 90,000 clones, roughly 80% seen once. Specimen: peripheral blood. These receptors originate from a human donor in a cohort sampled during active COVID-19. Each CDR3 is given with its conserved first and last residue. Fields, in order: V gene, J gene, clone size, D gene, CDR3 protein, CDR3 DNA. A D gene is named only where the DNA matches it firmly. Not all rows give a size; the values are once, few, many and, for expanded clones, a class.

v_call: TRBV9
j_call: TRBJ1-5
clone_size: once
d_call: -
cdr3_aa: CASSVGSTSNQPQHF
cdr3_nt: TGTGCCAGCAGCGTCGGGAGCACGAGCAATCAGCCCCAGCATTTT

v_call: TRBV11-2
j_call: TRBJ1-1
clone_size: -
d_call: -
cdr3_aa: CASSHRQARATEAFF
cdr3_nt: TGTGCCAGCAGCCATCGACAGGCCCGAGCCACTGAAGCTTTCTTT

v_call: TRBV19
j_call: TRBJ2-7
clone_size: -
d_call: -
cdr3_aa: CASRGRGAQLCEQYF
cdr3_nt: TGTGCCAGTAGGGGGAGGGGGGCCCAACTCTGCGAGCAGTACTTC

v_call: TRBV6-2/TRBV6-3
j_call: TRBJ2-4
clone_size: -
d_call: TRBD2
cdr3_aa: CASSLYGQAGDIQYF
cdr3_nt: TGTGCCAGCAGCCTCTACGGGCAAGCGGGGGACATTCAGTACTTC

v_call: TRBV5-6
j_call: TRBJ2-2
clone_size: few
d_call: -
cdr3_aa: CASSRERNTGELFF
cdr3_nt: TGTGCCAGCAGCCGAGAGAGAAACACCGGGGAGCTGTTTTTT

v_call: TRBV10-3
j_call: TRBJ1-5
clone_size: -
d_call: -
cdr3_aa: CATGGTDPSVKPQHF
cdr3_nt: TGTGCCACAGGCGGGACGGACCCCTCGGTTAAGCCCCAGCATTTT

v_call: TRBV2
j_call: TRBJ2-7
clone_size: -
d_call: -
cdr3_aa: CASEGGYEQYF
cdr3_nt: TGTGCCAGCGAGGGAGGCTACGAGCAGTACTTC

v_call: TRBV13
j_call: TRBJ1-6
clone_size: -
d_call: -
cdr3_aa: CASSLAGSGTLHF
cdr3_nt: TGTGCCAGCAGCTTAGCTGGTAGCGGCACCCTCCACTTT

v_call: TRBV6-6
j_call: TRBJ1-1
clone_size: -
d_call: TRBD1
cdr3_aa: CASRGTGPLNTEAFF
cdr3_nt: TGTGCCAGCAGGGGGACAGGACCTCTGAACACTGAAGCTTTCTTT

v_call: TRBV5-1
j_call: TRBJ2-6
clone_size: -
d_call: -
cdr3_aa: CASSSGTPSSGANVLTF
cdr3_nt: TGCGCCAGCAGCTCCGGGACACCTAGCTCTGGGGCCAACGTCCTGACTTTC

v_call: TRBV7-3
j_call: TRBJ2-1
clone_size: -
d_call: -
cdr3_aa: CASSVQGFSYNEQFF
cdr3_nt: TGTGCCAGCAGCGTGCAGGGGTTTTCCTACAATGAGCAGTTCTTC

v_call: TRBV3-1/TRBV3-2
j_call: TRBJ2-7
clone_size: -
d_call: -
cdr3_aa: CASSQAGMFSSYEQYF
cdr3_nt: TGTGCCAGCAGCCAAGCCGGGATGTTCTCCTCCTACGAGCAGTACTTC

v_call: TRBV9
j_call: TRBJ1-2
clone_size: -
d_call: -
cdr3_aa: CASSVVQGPYGYTF
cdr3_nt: TGTGCCAGCAGCGTAGTACAGGGACCCTATGGCTACACCTTC

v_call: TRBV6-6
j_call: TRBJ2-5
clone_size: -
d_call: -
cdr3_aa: CASSRGSGETQYF
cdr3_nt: TGTGCCAGCAGCAGGGGCTCCGGGGAGACCCAGTACTTC

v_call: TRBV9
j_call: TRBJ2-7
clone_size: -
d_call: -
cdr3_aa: CASSVGTVPSYEQYF
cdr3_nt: TGTGCCAGCAGCGTAGGTACAGTTCCCTCCTACGAGCAGTACTTC

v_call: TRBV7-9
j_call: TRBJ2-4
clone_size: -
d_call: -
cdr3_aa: CASSLMLDIDIQYF
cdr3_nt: TGTGCCAGCAGCTTAATGCTCGACATCGACATTCAGTACTTC

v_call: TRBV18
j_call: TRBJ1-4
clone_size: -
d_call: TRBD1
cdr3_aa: CASSAGQGAEKLFF
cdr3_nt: TGTGCCAGCTCAGCGGGACAGGGGGCTGAAAAACTGTTTTTT

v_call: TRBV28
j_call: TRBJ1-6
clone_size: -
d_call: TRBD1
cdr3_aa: CASSVQGMDSPLHF
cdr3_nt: TGTGCCAGCAGCGTACAGGGGATGGATTCACCCCTCCACTTT

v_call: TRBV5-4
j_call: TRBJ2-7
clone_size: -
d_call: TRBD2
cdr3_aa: CASSLAGGLAYEQYF
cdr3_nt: TGTGCCAGCAGCTTAGCGGGGGGGCTGGCCTACGAGCAGTACTTC

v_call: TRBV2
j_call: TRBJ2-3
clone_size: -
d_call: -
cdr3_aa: CASADRLYTDTQYF
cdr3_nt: TGTGCCAGCGCGGACAGACTCTACACAGATACGCAGTATTTT

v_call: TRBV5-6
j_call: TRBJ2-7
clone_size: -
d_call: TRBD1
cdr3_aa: CASSYRGGSYEQYF
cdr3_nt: TGTGCCAGCAGCTACAGGGGCGGATCCTACGAGCAGTACTTC

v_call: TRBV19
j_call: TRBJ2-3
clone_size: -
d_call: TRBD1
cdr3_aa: CASSSDRVSTDTQYF
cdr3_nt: TGTGCCAGTAGTTCCGACAGGGTCAGCACAGATACGCAGTATTTT

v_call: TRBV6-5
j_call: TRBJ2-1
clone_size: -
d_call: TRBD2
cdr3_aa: CASRQIAGVVQFF
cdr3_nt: TGTGCCAGCAGGCAAATAGCGGGGGTGGTCCAGTTCTTC

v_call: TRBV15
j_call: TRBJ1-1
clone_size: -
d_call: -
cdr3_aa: CATSRVVKTQAFF
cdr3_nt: TGTGCCACCAGCAGAGTAGTAAAGACACAAGCTTTCTTT

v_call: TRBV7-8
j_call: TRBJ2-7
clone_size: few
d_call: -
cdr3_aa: CASSSHGLSYEQYF
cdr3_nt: TGTGCCAGCAGCTCACACGGACTTTCCTACGAGCAGTACTTC

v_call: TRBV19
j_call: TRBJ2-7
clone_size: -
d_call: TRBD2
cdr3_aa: CASQWGRGDYEQYF
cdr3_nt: TGTGCCTCCCAGTGGGGGAGGGGTGACTACGAGCAGTACTTC

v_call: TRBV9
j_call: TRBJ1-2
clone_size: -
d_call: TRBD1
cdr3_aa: CASSLGTGSQGYTF
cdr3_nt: TGTGCCAGCAGCCTCGGGACAGGGAGCCAGGGCTACACCTTC

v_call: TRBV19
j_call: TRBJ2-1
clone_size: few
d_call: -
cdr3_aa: CASSSGIRRTSYNEQFF
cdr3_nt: TGTGCCAGTAGTAGCGGGATCAGGAGAACCTCCTACAATGAGCAGTTCTTC

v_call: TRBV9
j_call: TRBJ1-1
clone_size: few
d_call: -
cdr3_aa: CASSVAAAPGGGTEAFF
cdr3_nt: TGTGCCAGCAGCGTAGCGGCCGCCCCGGGGGGCGGGACTGAAGCTTTCTTT

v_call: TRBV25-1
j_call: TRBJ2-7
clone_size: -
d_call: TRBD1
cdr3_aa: CASSGQGTYEQYF
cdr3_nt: TGTGCCAGCAGTGGACAGGGGACGTACGAGCAGTACTTC

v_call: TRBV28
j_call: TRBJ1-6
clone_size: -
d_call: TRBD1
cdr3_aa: CASSPGGAWGDSPLHF
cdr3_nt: TGTGCCAGCAGCCCAGGGGGCGCGTGGGGGGATTCACCCCTCCACTTT

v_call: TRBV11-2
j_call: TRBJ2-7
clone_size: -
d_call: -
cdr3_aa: CASSLGQTYEQYF
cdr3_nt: TGTGCCAGCAGCTTAGGCCAGACCTACGAGCAGTACTTC

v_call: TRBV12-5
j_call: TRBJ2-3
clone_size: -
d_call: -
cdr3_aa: CASGSLSSNTQYF
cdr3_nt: TGTGCTAGTGGTTCGCTATCTTCTAATACGCAGTATTTT

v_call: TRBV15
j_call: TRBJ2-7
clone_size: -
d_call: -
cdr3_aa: CATSTGTGTTHEQYF
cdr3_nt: TGTGCCACCAGCACGGGAACAGGGACGACCCACGAGCAGTACTTC

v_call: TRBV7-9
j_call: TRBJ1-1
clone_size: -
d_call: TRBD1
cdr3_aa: CASSPGQLNTEAFF
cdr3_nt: TGTGCCAGCAGCCCGGGACAGTTGAACACTGAAGCTTTCTTT

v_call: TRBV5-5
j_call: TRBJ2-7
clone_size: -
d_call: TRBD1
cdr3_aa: CASRPDRGGTYEQYF
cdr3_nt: TGTGCCAGCAGACCAGACAGGGGAGGTACCTACGAGCAGTACTTC

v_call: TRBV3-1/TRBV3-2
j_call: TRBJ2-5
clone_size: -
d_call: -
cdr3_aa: CASSLSRGQPAGETQYF
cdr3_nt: TGTGCCAGCAGCCTCTCTCGAGGGCAACCAGCCGGGGAGACCCAGTACTTC

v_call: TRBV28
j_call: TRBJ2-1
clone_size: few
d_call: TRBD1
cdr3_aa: CASRLTGGGEQFF
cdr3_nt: TGTGCCAGCAGACTAACAGGGGGCGGTGAGCAGTTCTTC

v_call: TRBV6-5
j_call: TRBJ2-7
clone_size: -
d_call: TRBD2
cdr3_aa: CASRPPSGGSYEQYF
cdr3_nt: TGTGCCAGCAGACCTCCTAGCGGGGGGTCCTACGAGCAGTACTTC

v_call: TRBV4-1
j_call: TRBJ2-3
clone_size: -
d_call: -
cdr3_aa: CASSQPGGSSDTQYF
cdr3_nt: TGCGCCAGCAGCCAACCAGGGGGGTCGTCAGATACGCAGTATTTT

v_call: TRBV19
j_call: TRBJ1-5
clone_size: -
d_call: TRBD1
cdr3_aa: CASSMGTGGDQPQHF
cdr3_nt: TGTGCCAGTAGTATGGGGACAGGAGGAGATCAGCCCCAGCATTTT

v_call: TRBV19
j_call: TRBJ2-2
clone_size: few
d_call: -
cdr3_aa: CASSIGQGNTGELFF
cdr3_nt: TGTGCCAGTAGTATAGGTCAGGGGAACACCGGGGAGCTGTTTTTT

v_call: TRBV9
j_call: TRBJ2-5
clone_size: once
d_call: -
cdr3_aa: CASSVGEETQYF
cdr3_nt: TGTGCCAGCAGCGTAGGAGAAGAGACCCAGTACTTC

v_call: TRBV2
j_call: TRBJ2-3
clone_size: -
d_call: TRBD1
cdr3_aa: CASSSGQGGTDTQYF
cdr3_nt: TGTGCCAGCAGTTCCGGACAGGGAGGCACAGATACGCAGTATTTT

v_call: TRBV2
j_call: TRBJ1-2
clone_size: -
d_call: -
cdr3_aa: CASRKTEGYGYTF
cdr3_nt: TGTGCCAGCAGAAAGACTGAGGGCTATGGCTACACCTTC

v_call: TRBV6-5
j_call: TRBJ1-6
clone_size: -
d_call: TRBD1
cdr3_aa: CASRGTGTGNSPLHF
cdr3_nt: TGTGCCAGCAGGGGGACCGGGACAGGGAATTCACCCCTCCACTTT

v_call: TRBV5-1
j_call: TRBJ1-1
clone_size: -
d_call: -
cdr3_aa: CASSPRGGSMNTEAFF
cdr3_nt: TGCGCCAGCAGCCCGCGGGGAGGATCTATGAACACTGAAGCTTTCTTT

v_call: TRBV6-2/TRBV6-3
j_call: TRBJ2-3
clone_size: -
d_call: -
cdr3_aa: CASSSSGGRGTQYF
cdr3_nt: TGTGCCAGCAGCTCCTCGGGGGGCCGTGGTACGCAGTATTTT

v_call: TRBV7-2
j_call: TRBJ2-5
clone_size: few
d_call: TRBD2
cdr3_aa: CASSAQLAGGATETQYF
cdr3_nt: TGTGCCAGCAGCGCCCAACTAGCGGGGGGCGCAACAGAGACCCAGTACTTC

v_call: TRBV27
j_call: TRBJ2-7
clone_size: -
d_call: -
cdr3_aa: CASSLQIAYEQYF
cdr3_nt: TGTGCCAGCAGTTTGCAGATTGCCTACGAGCAGTACTTC

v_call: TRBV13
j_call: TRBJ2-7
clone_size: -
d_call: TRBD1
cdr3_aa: CASSPGQGLDEQYF
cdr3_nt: TGTGCCAGCAGCCCCGGACAGGGGTTAGACGAGCAGTACTTC

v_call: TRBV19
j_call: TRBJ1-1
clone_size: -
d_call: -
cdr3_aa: CASSIIRRGGLNTEAFF
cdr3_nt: TGTGCCAGTAGTATCATACGCCGCGGAGGATTGAACACTGAAGCTTTCTTT

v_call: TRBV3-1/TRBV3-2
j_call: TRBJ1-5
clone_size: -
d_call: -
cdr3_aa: CASSQVEDSSQHF
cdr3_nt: TGTGCCAGCAGCCAAGTGGAGGACAGTTCCCAGCATTTT

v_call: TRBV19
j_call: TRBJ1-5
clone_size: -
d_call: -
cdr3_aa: CASRSGVGQPQHF
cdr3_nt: TGTGCCAGTAGGAGCGGGGTCGGTCAGCCCCAGCATTTT

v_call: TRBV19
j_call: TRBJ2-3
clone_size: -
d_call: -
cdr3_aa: CASRPPGTDTQYF
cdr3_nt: TGTGCCAGTAGGCCCCCGGGGACAGATACGCAGTATTTT

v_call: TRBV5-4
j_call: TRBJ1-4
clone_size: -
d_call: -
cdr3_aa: CASSLKLETRSEKLFF
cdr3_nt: TGTGCCAGCAGCCTCAAATTGGAGACGAGGAGTGAAAAACTGTTTTTT

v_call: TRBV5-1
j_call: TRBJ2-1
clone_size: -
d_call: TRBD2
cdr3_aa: CASSWGLAGGLSYNEQFF
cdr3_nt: TGCGCCAGCAGCTGGGGACTAGCGGGGGGCCTCTCCTACAATGAGCAGTTCTTC

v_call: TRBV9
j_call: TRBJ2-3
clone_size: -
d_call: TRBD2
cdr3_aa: CASSVASFTRGVPDTQYF
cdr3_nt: TGTGCCAGCAGCGTAGCTTCGTTCACGCGGGGGGTCCCAGATACGCAGTATTTT

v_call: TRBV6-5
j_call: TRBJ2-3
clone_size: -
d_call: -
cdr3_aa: CASKVAGTDTQYF
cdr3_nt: TGTGCCAGCAAGGTAGCGGGCACAGATACGCAGTATTTT

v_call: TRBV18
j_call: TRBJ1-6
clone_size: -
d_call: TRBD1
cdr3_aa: CASSRTGTGNSPLHF
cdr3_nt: TGTGCCAGCTCAAGAACCGGGACAGGGAATTCACCCCTCCACTTT